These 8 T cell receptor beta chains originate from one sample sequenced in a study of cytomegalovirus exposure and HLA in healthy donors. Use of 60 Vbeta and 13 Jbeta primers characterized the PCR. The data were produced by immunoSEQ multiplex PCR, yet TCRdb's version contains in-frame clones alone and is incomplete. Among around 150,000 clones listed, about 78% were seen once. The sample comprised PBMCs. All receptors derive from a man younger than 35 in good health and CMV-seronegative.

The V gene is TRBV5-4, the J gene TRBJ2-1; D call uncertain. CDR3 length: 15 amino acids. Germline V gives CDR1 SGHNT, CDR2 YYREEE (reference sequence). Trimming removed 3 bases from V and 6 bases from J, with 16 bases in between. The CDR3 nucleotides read TGTGCCAGCAGCTCGTTAGCCGTTCAGTCCAATGAGCAGTTCTTC. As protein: CASSSLAVQSNEQFF.

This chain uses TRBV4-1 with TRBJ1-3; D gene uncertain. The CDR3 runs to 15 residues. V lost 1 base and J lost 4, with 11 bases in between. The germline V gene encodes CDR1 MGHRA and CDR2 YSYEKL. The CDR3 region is CASSQVETGGNTIYF. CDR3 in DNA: TGCGCCAGCAGCCAAGTAGAGACCGGGGGAAACACCATATATTTT.

CDR3: CASSPGTGYGYTF. CDR3 bases: TGTGCCAGCAGCCCCGGGACAGGCTATGGCTACACCTTC. The chain has TRBV11-2 and TRBJ1-2; 8 bases fit TRBD1. The germline V gene encodes CDR1 SGHAT and CDR2 FQNNGV. Trimming took 5 bases from V and 4 from J; bases not matched to a gene: 3. The CDR3 runs to 13 residues.

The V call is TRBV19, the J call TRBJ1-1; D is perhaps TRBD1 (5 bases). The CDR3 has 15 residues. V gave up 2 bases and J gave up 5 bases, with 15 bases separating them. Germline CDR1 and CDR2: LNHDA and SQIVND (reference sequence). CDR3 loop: CASSILGGTGTEAFF. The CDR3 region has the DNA TGTGCCAGTAGTATATTAGGCGGGACGGGTACTGAAGCTTTCTTT.

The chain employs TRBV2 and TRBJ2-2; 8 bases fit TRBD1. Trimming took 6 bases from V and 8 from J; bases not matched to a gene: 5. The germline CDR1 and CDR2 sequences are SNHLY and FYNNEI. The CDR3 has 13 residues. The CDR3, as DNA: TGTGCCAGCAGCGGGACAGGCCTGGGGGAGCTGTTTTTT. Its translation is CASSGTGLGELFF.

This CDR3 is CASSTDRGQVSPGGGEQFF. CDR3 bases: TGTGCCAGCAGTACGGACAGGGGCCAAGTGTCCCCTGGAGGCGGTGAGCAGTTCTTC. The gene calls are TRBV27 and TRBJ2-1; 9 bases are a match to TRBD1. This CDR3 has 19 amino acids. The V and J ends lost 5 bases and 9 bases, in that order; junction bases with no gene match: 23. Germline-derived CDR1 and CDR2 are MNHEY and SMNVEV (reference sequence).

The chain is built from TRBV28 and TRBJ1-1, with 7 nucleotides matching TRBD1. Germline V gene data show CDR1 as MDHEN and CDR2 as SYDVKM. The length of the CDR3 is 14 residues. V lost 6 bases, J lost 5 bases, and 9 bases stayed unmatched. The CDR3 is CASSSPGTDTEAFF. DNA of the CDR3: TGTGCCAGCAGCAGTCCAGGGACAGATACTGAAGCTTTCTTT.

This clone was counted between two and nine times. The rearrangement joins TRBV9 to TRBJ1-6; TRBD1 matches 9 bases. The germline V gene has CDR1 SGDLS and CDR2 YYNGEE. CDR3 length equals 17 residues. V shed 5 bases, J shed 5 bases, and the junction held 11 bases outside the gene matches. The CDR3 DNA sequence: TGTGCCAGCAGGCGGACAGGGGTGGGCGGCGATAATTCACCCCTCCACTTT. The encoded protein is CASRRTGVGGDNSPLHF.